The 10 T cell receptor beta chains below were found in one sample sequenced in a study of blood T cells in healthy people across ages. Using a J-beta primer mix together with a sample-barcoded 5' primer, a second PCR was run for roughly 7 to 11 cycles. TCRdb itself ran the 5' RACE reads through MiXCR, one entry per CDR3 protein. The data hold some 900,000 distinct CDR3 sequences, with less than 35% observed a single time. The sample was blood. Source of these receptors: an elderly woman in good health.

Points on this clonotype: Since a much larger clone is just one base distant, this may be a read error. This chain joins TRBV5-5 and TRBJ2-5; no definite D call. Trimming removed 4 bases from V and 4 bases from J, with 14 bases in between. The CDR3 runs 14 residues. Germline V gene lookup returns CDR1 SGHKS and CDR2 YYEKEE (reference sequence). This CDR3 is CASSLRVNRETQYF. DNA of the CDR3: TGTGCCAGCAGCCTCCGGGTCAACCGAGAGACCCAGTACTTC.

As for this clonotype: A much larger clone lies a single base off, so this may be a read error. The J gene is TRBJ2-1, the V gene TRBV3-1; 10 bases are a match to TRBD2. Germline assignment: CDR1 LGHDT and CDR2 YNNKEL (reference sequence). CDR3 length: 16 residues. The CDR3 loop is CASSQHSGGVYSEQFF. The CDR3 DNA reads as TGTGCCAGCAGCCAACACAGCGGGGGGGTTTACAGTGAGCAGTTCTTC.

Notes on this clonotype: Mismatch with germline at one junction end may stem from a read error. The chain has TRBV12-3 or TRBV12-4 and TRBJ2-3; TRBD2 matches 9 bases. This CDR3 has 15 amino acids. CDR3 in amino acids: CASSFRRGGTDAQYF. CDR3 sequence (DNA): TGTGCCAGCAGTTTTAGGCGGGGGGGCACAGATGCGCAGTATTTT.

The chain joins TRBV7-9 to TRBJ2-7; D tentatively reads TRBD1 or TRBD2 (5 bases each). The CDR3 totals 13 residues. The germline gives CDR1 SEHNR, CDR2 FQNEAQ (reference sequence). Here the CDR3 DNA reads TGTGTTATTGAGGGGTTAGATGATAGCGAGCAGTACTTC. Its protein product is CVIEGLDDSEQYF.

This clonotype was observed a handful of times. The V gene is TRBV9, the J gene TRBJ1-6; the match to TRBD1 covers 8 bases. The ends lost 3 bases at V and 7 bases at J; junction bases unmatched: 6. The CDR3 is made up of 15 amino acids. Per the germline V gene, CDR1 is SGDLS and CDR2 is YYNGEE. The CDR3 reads CASSARQGYNSPLHF. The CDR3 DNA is TGTGCCAGCAGCGCCCGACAGGGGTACAATTCACCCCTCCACTTT.

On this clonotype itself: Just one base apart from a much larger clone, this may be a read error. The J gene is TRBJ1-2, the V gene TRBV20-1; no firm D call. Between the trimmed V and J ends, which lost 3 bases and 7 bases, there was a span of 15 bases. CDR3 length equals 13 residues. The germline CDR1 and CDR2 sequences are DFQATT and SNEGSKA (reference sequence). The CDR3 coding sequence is TGCAGTGCTAGTAGTGCACAGCGGGGTGGCTACACCTTC. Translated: CSASSAQRGGYTF.

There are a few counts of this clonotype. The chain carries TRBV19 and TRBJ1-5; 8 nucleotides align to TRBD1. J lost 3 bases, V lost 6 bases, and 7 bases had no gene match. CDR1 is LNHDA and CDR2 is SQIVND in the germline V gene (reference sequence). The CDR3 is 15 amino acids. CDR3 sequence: CASRVSDRANQPQHF. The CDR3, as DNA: TGTGCCAGTAGAGTCTCGGACAGGGCCAATCAGCCCCAGCATTTT.

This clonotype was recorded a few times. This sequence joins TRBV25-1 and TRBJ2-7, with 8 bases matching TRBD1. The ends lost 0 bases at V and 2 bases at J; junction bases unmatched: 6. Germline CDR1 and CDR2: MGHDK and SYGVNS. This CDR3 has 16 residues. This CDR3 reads CASSEYQGQGAYEQYF. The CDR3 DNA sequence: TGTGCCAGCAGTGAATACCAAGGACAGGGAGCCTACGAGCAGTACTTC.

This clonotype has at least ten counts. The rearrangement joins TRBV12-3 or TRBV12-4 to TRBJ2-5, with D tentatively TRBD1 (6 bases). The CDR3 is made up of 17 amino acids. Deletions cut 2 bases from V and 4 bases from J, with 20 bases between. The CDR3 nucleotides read TGTGCCAGCAGTTTATTTCCCCGCAGGGGCCCTTCAGAGACCCAGTACTTC. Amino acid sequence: CASSLFPRRGPSETQYF.

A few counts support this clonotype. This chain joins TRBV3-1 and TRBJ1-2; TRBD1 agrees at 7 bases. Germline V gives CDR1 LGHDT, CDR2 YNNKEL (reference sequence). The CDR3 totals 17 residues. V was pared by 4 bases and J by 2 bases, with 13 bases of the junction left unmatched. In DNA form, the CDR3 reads TGTGCCAGCAGCCCCCAACGGGGACAGAGGTCCAACTATGGCTACACCTTC. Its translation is CASSPQRGQRSNYGYTF.